This passage covers 29 T cell receptor beta chains from one sample sequenced in a study. TCRdb ran MiXCR on the reads and lists one entry per CDR3 protein. The sample shows 3,500 to 4,500 distinct CDR3 sequences, around 9.5% of them seen only once. Material for sequencing was CD4+ T cells from peripheral blood. Receptors were obtained from a human donor with rheumatoid arthritis.

In this sample, this clonotype is medium-sized (0.01 to 0.1%). The V call is TRBV20-1, the J call TRBJ2-1, with D unresolved. V was shortened by 7 bases and J by 5 bases, with 9 bases between the two germline ends. Germline assignment: CDR1 DFQATT and CDR2 SNEGSKA (reference sequence). This CDR3 has 11 residues. CDR3: CSGLSDNEQFF. CDR3 sequence (DNA): TGCAGTGGCCTCTCTGACAATGAGCAGTTCTTC.

By proportion, this clonotype is medium-sized. The chain joins TRBV7-2 to TRBJ2-1, with D possibly matching TRBD2 (5 bases). This CDR3 spans 13 amino acids. With 1 base removed from V and 7 bases from J, the gap between germline ends came to 8 bases. Germline loops: CDR1 SGHTA, CDR2 FQGNSA. This chain's CDR3 is CASSLDRGNEQFF. The CDR3, as DNA: TGTGCCAGCAGCTTAGATCGGGGAAATGAGCAGTTCTTC.

This clonotype was seen only a few times. The CDR3 DNA follows: TGTGCCAGCAGTCCGGGGCTTTTAGCCAAAAACATTCAGTACTTC. It translates to CASSPGLLAKNIQYF. J is TRBJ2-4 and V is TRBV12-3 or TRBV12-4, with D perhaps being TRBD1 or TRBD2 (5 bases each). There are 15 residues in the CDR3. V was shortened by 5 bases and J by 0 bases, with 11 bases between the two germline ends.

The table lists this clonotype with many counts. The chain combines TRBV30 with TRBJ2-1; D not certain. The ends were cut back, 6 bases at V and 4 bases at J, with 16 bases in the middle. The length of the CDR3 is 14 residues. Germline V CDR1 and CDR2: GTSNPN, SVGIG (reference sequence). CDR3 residues: CACSPESTYNEQFF. Here the CDR3 DNA reads TGTGCCTGTTCTCCGGAATCAACATACAATGAGCAGTTCTTC.

The V and J genes are TRBV7-9 and TRBJ1-1; a weak D match, TRBD1 (6 bases). The germline V gene encodes CDR1 SEHNR and CDR2 FQNEAQ (reference sequence). V lost 5 bases to trimming and J lost 5 bases, with 15 bases between them. The CDR3 is made up of 14 amino acids. The CDR3: CASSPRGTWTEAFF. CDR3 sequence (DNA): TGTGCCAGCAGCCCCAGGGGCACTTGGACTGAAGCTTTCTTT.

This clonotype was picked up many times. The J gene is TRBJ1-1, the V gene TRBV7-9; D may be TRBD1 (5 bases). Germline V gives CDR1 SEHNR, CDR2 FQNEAQ (reference sequence). The V end was cut by 3 bases, the J end by 4 bases, with 9 bases between. The CDR3 extends over 13 amino acids. The CDR3 nucleotides are TGTGCCAGCAGCTTCCAGGGTATCACTGAAGCTTTCTTT. It yields the protein CASSFQGITEAFF.

This clonotype was detected many times. The V call is TRBV19, the J call TRBJ1-5; 7 positions agree with TRBD1. Germline V gene lookup returns CDR1 LNHDA and CDR2 SQIVND (reference sequence). J gave up 6 bases and V 7 bases, and 9 bases lay outside the gene matches. The CDR3 sequence is 14 residues long. CDR3 sequence reads: CASTGRPGGQPQHF. DNA of the CDR3: TGTGCCAGTACCGGTCGACCAGGGGGTCAGCCCCAGCATTTT.

By sample fraction, this clonotype is medium-sized. CDR3 DNA sequence: TGTGCCAGCAGCTTAGTGGCAGGCCATAGCTCCTACAATGAGCAGTTCTTC. Translating it yields CASSLVAGHSSYNEQFF. The chain is built from TRBV7-8 and TRBJ2-1; D ambiguous. The CDR3 contains 17 residues. Germline V gene data show CDR1 as SGHVS and CDR2 as FQNEAQ. V gave up 1 base and J gave up 0 bases, with 13 bases separating them.

This clonotype is medium-sized. The J gene is TRBJ2-5, the V gene TRBV27; D possibly corresponds to TRBD2 (6 bases). This CDR3 is built from 15 residues. The germline gives CDR1 MNHEY, CDR2 SMNVEV (reference sequence). The V gene lost 0 bases and the J gene lost 5 bases, with 13 bases spanning the gap. CDR3 sequence reads: CASSLSGLAQETQYF. DNA for the CDR3: TGTGCCAGCAGTTTATCGGGCCTAGCGCAGGAGACCCAGTACTTC.

This clonotype has only a few counts. The V gene is TRBV29-1, the J gene TRBJ1-2, with 10 bases fitting TRBD1. The CDR3 is 12 residues long. From germline, CDR1 is SQVTM and CDR2 ANQGSEA. The junction had 4 bases not matched to a gene; V was cut back by 4 bases and J by 8 bases. The CDR3 coding sequence is TGCAGCGTTGTAGGGACAGGGGAGGGCTACACCTTC. This translates into CSVVGTGEGYTF.

This clonotype was detected only a few times. The chain employs TRBV20-1 and TRBJ2-1; 8 bases align to TRBD2. The CDR3 is made up of 14 amino acids. Trimming removed 0 bases from V and 4 bases from J; junction bases left unmatched: 2. Germline CDR1 is DFQATT and CDR2 is SNEGSKA (reference sequence). The CDR3 DNA is TGCAGTGCTAGAGACGGGGGGGAGTACAATGAGCAGTTCTTC. Amino acids: CSARDGGEYNEQFF.

By proportion, this clonotype is medium-sized (0.01 to 0.1%). The chain employs TRBV4-2 and TRBJ2-5; TRBD2 matches 12 bases. V gave up 5 bases and J gave up 3 bases; unmatched junction bases: 7. The CDR3 is 16 residues long. CDR1 is LGHNA, CDR2 YNFKEQ, per germline. CDR3 nucleotide sequence: TGTGCCAGCAGCGGATGGACTAGCGGGGAGAAAGAGACCCAGTACTTC. It translates to CASSGWTSGEKETQYF.

This clonotype is judged medium-sized. The CDR3 loop reads CASNRDRDTEAFF. As DNA, the CDR3 is TGTGCCAGCAACCGGGACAGGGACACTGAAGCTTTCTTT. The chain carries TRBV3-1 and TRBJ1-1, with 9 nucleotides matching TRBD1. This CDR3 spans 13 amino acids. V was clipped by 7 bases and J by 3 bases; unmatched bases: 3. The V gene's germline CDR1 is LGHDT and CDR2 YNNKEL (reference sequence). The complete variable domain, with remaining parts taken from reference TRBV3-1 and TRBJ1-1, reads DTAVSQTPKYLVTQMGNDKSIKCEQNLGHDTMYWYKQDSKKFLKIMFSYNNKELIINETVPNRFSPKSPDKAHLNLHINSLELGDSAVYFCASNRDRDTEAFFGQGTRLTVV.

By share, this clonotype counts as medium-sized (0.01 to 0.1%). V is TRBV13 and J is TRBJ2-7, with TRBD2 as a possible D gene (5 bases). Germline V gives CDR1 PRHDT, CDR2 FYEKMQ (reference sequence). The CDR3 covers 14 residues. V was trimmed by 4 bases and J by 0 bases, leaving 10 bases between them. This CDR3 is CASSWRTDSYEQYF. CDR3 bases: TGTGCCAGCAGCTGGAGGACTGACTCCTACGAGCAGTACTTC.

By its share, this clonotype is medium-sized (0.01 to 0.1%). V is TRBV6-2 or TRBV6-3 and J is TRBJ2-1; D is unclear. Germline V gene lookup returns CDR1 MNHEY and CDR2 SVGEGT. The V and J ends lost 7 bases and 6 bases respectively, with 10 bases between them. This CDR3 is 12 amino acids long. The CDR3 coding sequence is TGTGCCAGCACGACCTACTCCAATGAGCAGTTCTTC. Translated: CASTTYSNEQFF.

This clonotype was seen only a few times. The chain employs TRBV28 and TRBJ2-7, with 8 bases aligning to TRBD1. The CDR3 is 15 residues long. The germline CDR1 and CDR2 sequences are MDHEN and SYDVKM. The V segment lost 7 bases and the J segment 2 bases; nucleotides outside the gene matches: 10. The CDR3 loop is CASTDPGTGTYEQYF. CDR3 coding DNA: TGTGCCAGCACCGACCCGGGGACAGGAACCTACGAGCAGTACTTC.

This clonotype was seen at least ten times. Here the CDR3 DNA reads TGCAGTGCAATGACTAGCGGGAGGGCCTACGAGCAGTACTTC. It specifies CSAMTSGRAYEQYF. This rearrangement joins TRBV20-1 to TRBJ2-7; 14 positions match TRBD2. V shed 6 bases, J shed 2 bases, and the junction held 3 bases outside the gene matches. This CDR3 has 14 residues. CDR1 DFQATT and CDR2 SNEGSKA come from the germline V gene (reference sequence).

In its sample, this clonotype is medium-sized. The chain links TRBV11-2 to TRBJ1-1; D is ambiguous. Germline V gene data show CDR1 as SGHAT and CDR2 as FQNNGV. V lost 1 base, J lost 6 bases, and 12 bases lay in between. The CDR3 contains 14 residues. Written as DNA, the CDR3 is TGTGCCAGCAGCTTAGCGAACAGTGGGGCTGAAGCTTTCTTT. Protein sequence: CASSLANSGAEAFF.

The sample holds many counts of this clonotype. The V and J genes are TRBV5-1 and TRBJ2-1; D possibly uses TRBD1 or TRBD2 (6 bases each). Trimming took 2 bases from V and 3 from J, leaving 12 bases between them. CDR1 is SGHRS, CDR2 YFSETQ, per germline. The CDR3 has 15 amino acids. In DNA form, the CDR3 reads TGCGCCAGCAGCTTAGGAGGGGGTAGCTACAATGAGCAGTTCTTC. Amino acids: CASSLGGGSYNEQFF.

This clonotype was counted between two and nine times. The chain couples TRBV19 to TRBJ1-1; TRBD1 matches at 7 bases. The CDR3 runs to 12 residues. From germline, CDR1 is LNHDA and CDR2 SQIVND (reference sequence). The trim removed 7 bases at V and 6 bases at J, leaving 5 bases unmatched. CDR3 coding DNA: TGTGCCAGTACCCATGGACAGGCTGAAGCTTTCTTT. This encodes CASTHGQAEAFF.

This clonotype has a count of ten or more. The V call is TRBV2, the J call TRBJ1-2; D remains unclear. V lost 6 bases and J 0 bases, leaving 11 bases between the germline ends. The CDR3 contains 14 residues. Looked up from germline, CDR1 is SNHLY and CDR2 is FYNNEI. The DNA for the CDR3 is TGTGCCAGCAGGGAGGACGGAGCTAACTATGGCTACACCTTC. Translation gives CASREDGANYGYTF. Full variable domain (missing parts from reference TRBV2 and TRBJ1-2): EPEVTQTPSHQVTQMGQEVILRCVPISNHLYFYWYRQILGQKVEFLVSFYNNEISEKSEIFDDQFSVERPDGSNFTLKIRSTKLEDSAMYFCASREDGANYGYTFGSGTRLTVV.

This clonotype was counted at least ten times. The V gene is TRBV6-1, the J gene TRBJ2-1; TRBD1 matches 9 bases. This CDR3 region has 15 residues. The ends lost 1 base at V and 6 bases at J; junction bases unmatched: 4. CDR1 and CDR2 from the germline V gene are MNHNS and SASEGT. As DNA, the CDR3 is TGTGCCAGCAGTGAAGGACAGGGGGTGAGCAATGAGCAGTTCTTC. Its protein is CASSEGQGVSNEQFF.

This clonotype was picked up a small number of times. The V call is TRBV7-6, the J call TRBJ1-3, with TRBD1 as a possible D gene (6 bases). V shed 2 bases and J shed 0 bases, with 20 bases lying between them. This CDR3 region has 19 residues. CDR1 SGHVS and CDR2 FNYEAQ come from the germline V gene. CDR3 region: CASSLNYRVPMSSGNTIYF. The CDR3 DNA follows: TGTGCCAGCAGCTTAAATTACAGGGTCCCGATGAGCTCTGGAAACACCATATATTTT.

This clonotype came up many times. J is TRBJ2-5 and V is TRBV28; 7 bases are shared with TRBD2. Per the germline V gene, CDR1 is MDHEN and CDR2 is SYDVKM. V lost 4 bases and J lost 2; bases outside the gene matches: 10. The CDR3 totals 16 residues. CDR3 in amino acids: CASSSPEAGTQETQYF. The CDR3 DNA reads TGTGCCAGCAGTTCCCCCGAAGCGGGAACTCAAGAGACCCAGTACTTC.

Within the sample, this clonotype is medium-sized (0.01 to 0.1%). The gene calls are TRBV5-1 and TRBJ1-3, with D maybe TRBD1 (5 bases). CDR3 length equals 15 residues. Deletions cut 0 bases from V and 8 bases from J, with 15 bases between. Looked up from germline, CDR1 is SGHRS and CDR2 is YFSETQ. CDR3 sequence (DNA): TGCGCCAGCAGCTTGGGACGCCACGGGACGGACACCATATATTTT. Its protein is CASSLGRHGTDTIYF. Looking up the rest from reference TRBV5-1 and TRBJ1-3 gives the full variable domain: KAGVTQTPRYLIKTRGQQVTLSCSPISGHRSVSWYQQTPGQGLQFLFEYFSETQRNKGNFPGRFSGRQFSNSRSEMNVSTLELGDSALYLCASSLGRHGTDTIYFGEGSWLTVV.

Many counts were recorded for this clonotype. The V call is TRBV5-1, the J call TRBJ1-5; 11 bases match TRBD1. This CDR3 is built from 16 residues. Germline V lookup: CDR1 SGHRS, CDR2 YFSETQ. J lost 1 base, V lost 4 bases, and 4 bases had no gene match. CDR3 nucleotide sequence: TGCGCCAGCAGCCACCGGGACAGGGGGAGCAATCAGCCCCAGCATTTT. This gives the protein CASSHRDRGSNQPQHF.

This clonotype is medium-sized within its sample. The chain recombines TRBV29-1 with TRBJ1-4, with D uncertain. The CDR3 totals 11 residues. Germline V CDR1 and CDR2: SQVTM, ANQGSEA. The ends were cut back, 4 bases at V and 5 bases at J, with 5 bases in the middle. The CDR3 region has the DNA TGCAGCGTTGCGCAAAATGAAAAACTGTTTTTT. Translation: CSVAQNEKLFF.

By frequency in the sample, this clonotype is medium-sized. The CDR3: CASSWPGNPYEQYF. CDR3 nucleotides: TGCGCCAGCAGCTGGCCAGGGAACCCCTACGAGCAGTACTTC. The genes are TRBV5-1 and TRBJ2-7, with D possibly matching TRBD1 (5 bases). Trimming left V 3 bases short and J 2 bases short, with 12 bases between. The length of the CDR3 is 14 residues. Germline V gene sequence: CDR1 SGHRS, CDR2 YFSETQ.

The table lists this clonotype with many counts. This chain links TRBV11-2 with TRBJ2-1; no clear D gene. Trimming removed 4 bases from V and 1 base from J, with 14 bases in between. The germline V gene encodes CDR1 SGHAT and CDR2 FQNNGV. This CDR3 is 16 amino acids long. The CDR3 coding sequence is TGTGCCAGCAGCTGGATGACGGCCTCATCCTACAATGAGCAGTTCTTC. This encodes CASSWMTASSYNEQFF.